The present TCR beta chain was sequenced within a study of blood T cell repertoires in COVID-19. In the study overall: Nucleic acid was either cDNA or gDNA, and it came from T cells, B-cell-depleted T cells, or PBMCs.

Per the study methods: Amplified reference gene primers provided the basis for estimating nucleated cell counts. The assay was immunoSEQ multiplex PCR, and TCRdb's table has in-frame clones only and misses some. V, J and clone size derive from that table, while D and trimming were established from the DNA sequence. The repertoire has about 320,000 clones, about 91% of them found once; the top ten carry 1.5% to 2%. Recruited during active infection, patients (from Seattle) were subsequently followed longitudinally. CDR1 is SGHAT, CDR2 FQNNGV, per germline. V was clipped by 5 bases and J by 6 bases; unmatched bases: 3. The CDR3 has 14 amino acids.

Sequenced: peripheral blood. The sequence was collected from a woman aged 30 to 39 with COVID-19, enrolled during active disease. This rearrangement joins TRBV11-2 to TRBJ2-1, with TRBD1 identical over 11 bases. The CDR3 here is CASSPGTGGNEQFF. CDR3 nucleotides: TGTGCCAGCAGCCCGGGGACAGGGGGCAATGAGCAGTTCTTC.